This T cell receptor (beta chain) was documented in a study of blood T cells in healthy people across ages. Germline trimming cut 2 bases from V and 1 base from J; bases unmatched to any gene: 3. The CDR3 contains 15 residues. The germline CDR1 and CDR2 sequences are SGHTA and FQGNSA. Worth noting for this clonotype: Its antigen remains unknown.

Whole-study results and caveats: Any conclusive comparison of naive versus antigen-experienced cells was prevented by using unsorted PBMCs.

It was with a sample-barcoded 5' primer and a J-beta primer mix that a second PCR of roughly 7 to 12 cycles was run. TCRdb passed the 5' RACE reads through MiXCR, listing each CDR3 protein once. The sample holds some 1.8 million distinct CDR3 sequences, around 40% seen once. This chain uses TRBV7-2 with TRBJ2-3; 7 nucleotides match TRBD2. This sequence originates from a human donor in good health. The specimen sequenced was blood. The DNA for the CDR3 is TGTGCCAGCAGCTTATCCGGACTAGGCACAGATACGCAGTATTTT. This gives the protein CASSLSGLGTDTQYF.